This TCR delta chain originates from a study of Vδ1+ human thymocytes. About this clone: Antigen specificity is unknown.

The length of the CDR3 is 14 residues. From germline, CDR1 is GEAIGNYY and CDR2 EKD. V lost 3 bases, J lost 2 bases, and 5 bases stayed unmatched. Alphabeta T cells were depleted, then CD3+ Vdelta1+ Vdelta2- thymocytes were FACS-sorted. Sorted Vdelta1+ thymocytes were roughly 98% to 99.6% pure. Study findings and constraints: Thymic delta-chain repertoires held roughly 18% Vdelta2 sequences and few Vdelta3, despite high sort purity. Bulk repertoire data may be misinterpreted because of unexpected Vdelta2 sequences. Highly polyclonal TRG and TRD repertoires with Gaussian CDR3 length distributions appeared in thymus.

RNA was extracted from the cells and then reverse transcribed. Pooled V-gene forward primers with one constant-region reverse primer generated the CDR3 amplicons by multiplex PCR. TCRdb called clones anew from the multiplex PCR reads with CATT. The profile shows about 75,000 delta-chain clones, roughly a third of them singletons. This chain joins TRDV2 and TRDJ1, with 7 nucleotides matching TRDD3. Sequencing was carried out using Vdelta1+ gamma-delta thymocytes from the thymus. The subset is: FACS-sorted CD3+ TCRalphabeta- TCRVdelta1+ TCRVdelta2- thymocytes. This TCR derives from a boy under two years old who had congenital heart surgery. Written as DNA, the CDR3 is TGTGCCTGTGACCAATGGGGGAGAACCGATAAACTCATCTTT. Its translation: CACDQWGRTDKLIF.